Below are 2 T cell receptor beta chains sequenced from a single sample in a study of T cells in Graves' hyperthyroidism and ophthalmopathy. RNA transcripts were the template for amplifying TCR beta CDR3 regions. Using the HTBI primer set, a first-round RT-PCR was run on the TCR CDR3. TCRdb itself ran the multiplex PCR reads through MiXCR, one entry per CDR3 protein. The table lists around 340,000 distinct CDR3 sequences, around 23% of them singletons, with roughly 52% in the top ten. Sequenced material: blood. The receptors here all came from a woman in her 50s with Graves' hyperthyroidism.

The CDR3 sequence: CAIGGGNHEQYF. The CDR3 nucleotides are TGTGCCATCGGCGGCGGAAACCACGAGCAGTACTTC. The chain couples TRBV10-3 to TRBJ2-7; D is unclear. Germline-derived CDR1 and CDR2 are ENHRY and SYGVKD. This CDR3 is 12 amino acids long. V lost 8 bases and J 5 bases, leaving 13 bases between the germline ends.

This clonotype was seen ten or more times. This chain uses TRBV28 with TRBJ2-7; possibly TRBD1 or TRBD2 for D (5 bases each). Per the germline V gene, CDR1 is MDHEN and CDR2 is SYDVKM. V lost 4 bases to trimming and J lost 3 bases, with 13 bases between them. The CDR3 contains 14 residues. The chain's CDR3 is CASSSRGVFYEQYF. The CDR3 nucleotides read TGTGCCAGCAGTTCCCGAGGGGTGTTCTACGAGCAGTACTTC.